A selection of T cell receptor beta chains follows, all from one sample in a study of beta chain features in type 1 diabetes. Sequencing was performed with immunoSEQ multiplex PCR; in TCRdb, only in-frame clones are kept and a portion is missing. Of more than 85,000 clones in the sample, approximately 39% were seen once. Input material: stem cell memory CD4+ T cells from blood. The receptors derive from a woman under 30 in good health. The CDR3 runs from the conserved cysteine through the conserved F or W. The D gene is left open where the match is weak. Not every row has a clone size; where given, it reads once, few, many or a size class.

J gene | V gene | D gene | clone size | CDR3 protein | CDR3 DNA
TRBJ2-1 | TRBV7-6 | TRBD2 | NA | CASSSPGLAGSYNEQFF | TGTGCCAGCAGCTCTCCGGGACTAGCGGGCTCCTACAATGAGCAGTTCTTC
TRBJ1-5 | TRBV27 | NA | NA | CASSFRESQPQHF | TGTGCCAGCAGTTTTAGAGAGAGCCAGCCCCAGCATTTT
TRBJ1-2 | TRBV18 | NA | NA | CASSALQETNAGYTF | TGTGCCAGCTCAGCATTACAGGAGACCAATGCCGGCTACACCTTC
TRBJ1-2 | TRBV6-6 | NA | NA | CASSYPDSFYGYTF | TGTGCCAGCAGTTACCCGGACAGTTTCTATGGCTACACCTTC
TRBJ2-2 | TRBV7-3 | NA | NA | CASSRAGTPGELFF | TGTGCCAGCAGCCGGGCCGGGACACCCGGGGAGCTGTTTTTT
TRBJ1-1 | TRBV30 | NA | NA | CAWRIQPGSEAFF | TGTGCCTGGAGGATCCAGCCAGGCTCCGAAGCTTTCTTT
TRBJ1-2 | TRBV6-5 | TRBD1 | few | CASSSILGTDYGYTF | TGTGCCAGCAGTTCCATACTCGGGACAGACTATGGCTACACCTTC
TRBJ2-7 | TRBV21-1 | NA | NA | CASSKAGREGREQYF | TGTGCCAGCAGCAAAGCGGGGCGGGAGGGCCGCGAGCAGTACTTC
TRBJ1-2 | TRBV6-5 | NA | few | CASSSLTRAGNGYTF | TGTGCCAGCAGTTCCCTTACCCGGGCAGGGAATGGCTACACCTTC
TRBJ2-1 | TRBV27 | TRBD2 | NA | CASSLGLAGVNEQFF | TGTGCCAGCAGTCTAGGACTAGCGGGAGTCAATGAGCAGTTCTTC
TRBJ1-2 | TRBV18 | NA | NA | CASSLDSTNYGYTF | TGTGCCAGCTCACTGGACAGCACTAACTATGGCTACACCTTC
TRBJ2-1 | TRBV19 | TRBD2 | NA | CASSMGLGNNEQFF | TGTGCCAGTAGTATGGGACTAGGGAACAATGAGCAGTTCTTC
TRBJ1-1 | TRBV6-6 | NA | few | CASSPRNTEAFF | TGTGCCAGCAGTCCCAGGAACACTGAAGCTTTCTTT
TRBJ1-2 | TRBV28 | TRBD1 | NA | CASSLEGAGGNNYGYTF | TGTGCCAGCAGTTTGGAAGGGGCAGGGGGCAATAACTATGGCTACACCTTC
TRBJ1-4 | TRBV7-2 | NA | few | CASSSDSGATNEKLFF | TGTGCCAGCAGCAGTGATTCAGGGGCAACTAATGAAAAACTGTTTTTT
TRBJ1-1 | TRBV7-9 | TRBD1 | NA | CASSLDPSGTAEAFF | TGTGCCAGCAGCTTAGATCCCTCCGGGACAGCTGAAGCTTTCTTT
TRBJ2-1 | TRBV19 | NA | NA | CASSTDRSSYNEQFF | TGTGCCAGTAGTACCGACAGGTCCTCCTACAATGAGCAGTTCTTC
TRBJ1-1 | TRBV4-2 | NA | NA | CASSQGLDRNTEAFF | TGTGCCAGCAGCCAAGGCTTGGACAGGAACACTGAAGCTTTCTTT
TRBJ2-1 | TRBV5-1 | TRBD1 | NA | CASIAGTERYNEQFF | TGCGCCAGTATCGCCGGGACAGAAAGGTACAATGAGCAGTTCTTC
TRBJ2-4 | TRBV7-9 | TRBD2 | NA | CASSLLRVTPAGGNIQYF | TGTGCCAGCAGCTTGCTCCGTGTAACACCGGCGGGGGGAAACATTCAGTACTTC
TRBJ1-2 | TRBV7-9 | TRBD1 | NA | CASSVSGTVDGYTF | TGTGCCAGCAGCGTTTCCGGGACAGTTGACGGCTACACCTTC
TRBJ1-5 | TRBV7-9 | NA | few | CASSWGGSRQPQHF | TGTGCCAGCAGCTGGGGAGGGAGCCGGCAGCCCCAGCATTTT
TRBJ1-4 | TRBV29-1 | TRBD1 | few | CSVLIAGGVYEKLFF | TGCAGCGTTCTGATCGCAGGGGGCGTTTATGAAAAACTGTTTTTT
TRBJ2-3 | TRBV5-1 | NA | NA | CASSSTSTDTQYF | TGCGCCAGCAGCTCCACTAGCACAGATACGCAGTATTTT
TRBJ2-1 | TRBV10-3 | TRBD2 | NA | CAIRAGTSGVDEQFF | TGTGCCATCAGAGCCGGGACTAGCGGGGTCGATGAGCAGTTCTTC
TRBJ2-7 | TRBV27 | NA | NA | CASSLSRAYEQYF | TGTGCCAGCAGTTTATCGAGGGCCTACGAGCAGTACTTC
TRBJ2-1 | TRBV11-1 | NA | NA | CASSLRLVSYNEQFF | TGTGCCAGCAGCTTAAGACTAGTCTCCTACAATGAGCAGTTCTTC
TRBJ2-4 | TRBV29-1 | NA | NA | CSVMDARGNIQYF | TGCAGCGTGATGGACGCTCGGGGAAACATTCAGTACTTC
TRBJ2-4 | TRBV7-9 | TRBD1 | NA | CASSLGQGAIIQYF | TGTGCCAGCAGCTTAGGACAGGGGGCCATCATTCAGTACTTC
TRBJ2-3 | TRBV18 | TRBD2 | few | CASSPPGTSGIYTQYF | TGTGCCAGCTCCCCCCCCGGGACTAGCGGGATATATACGCAGTATTTT
TRBJ1-3 | TRBV2 | NA | NA | CASRQDGNTIYF | TGTGCCAGCAGACAGGATGGAAACACCATATATTTT
TRBJ2-1 | TRBV4-2 | NA | NA | CASSHVDRGSYNEQFF | TGTGCCAGCAGCCACGTGGATCGGGGCTCCTACAATGAGCAGTTCTTC
TRBJ2-6 | TRBV2 | NA | NA | CASRLQALGANVLTF | TGTGCCAGCAGGTTACAGGCTCTAGGGGCCAACGTCCTGACTTTC
TRBJ1-1 | TRBV5-6 | NA | few | CASSSFDRSNTEAFF | TGTGCCAGCAGCTCCTTTGACAGGTCGAACACTGAAGCTTTCTTT
TRBJ2-7 | TRBV7-8 | TRBD1 | NA | CASSLVVTGLSYEQYF | TGTGCCAGCAGCTTAGTTGTGACAGGGCTTTCCTACGAGCAGTACTTC
TRBJ2-6 | TRBV27 | NA | NA | CASTFHRAGANVLTF | TGTGCCAGCACCTTCCACAGGGCTGGGGCCAACGTCCTGACTTTC
TRBJ2-7 | TRBV28 | TRBD2 | NA | CASSLIGTSGPYEQYF | TGTGCCAGCAGTTTGATAGGGACTAGCGGACCTTACGAGCAGTACTTC
TRBJ2-1 | TRBV28 | TRBD1 | few | CASRHYRDRAPYNEQFF | TGTGCCAGCAGACATTATCGGGACAGGGCCCCCTACAATGAGCAGTTCTTC
TRBJ2-1 | TRBV7-9 | TRBD2 | NA | CASSLPLRLAGLGNEQFF | TGTGCCAGCAGCTTACCCCTCCGTCTAGCGGGATTGGGTAATGAGCAGTTCTTC
TRBJ2-2 | TRBV6-4 | NA | once | CASSTQGHTGELFF | TGTGCCAGCAGTACCCAGGGGCACACCGGGGAGCTGTTTTTT
TRBJ2-7 | TRBV10-3 | TRBD1 | NA | CAISALGTGMSYEQYF | TGTGCCATCAGTGCCCTGGGGACAGGGATGTCCTACGAGCAGTACTTC
TRBJ1-2 | TRBV27 | NA | NA | CASRETGPYGYTF | TGTGCCAGCAGGGAAACAGGCCCCTATGGCTACACCTTC
TRBJ2-7 | TRBV7-9 | NA | once | CASSLALLAYNEQYF | TGTGCCAGCAGCTTAGCGCTACTAGCTTACAACGAGCAGTACTTC